Listed here are 26 T cell receptor beta chains from one sample, sequenced in a study of cytomegalovirus exposure and HLA in healthy donors. 13 Jbeta primers and 60 Vbeta primers were used for the PCR. Profiling relied on immunoSEQ multiplex PCR, and the TCRdb table lists in-frame clones only, not all of them. Among 130,000 or so clones listed, around 80% were seen once. The material sequenced was PBMCs. All receptors come from a man aged 40-55 years in good health and CMV-seronegative.

The chain has TRBV14 and TRBJ2-1, with D possibly matching TRBD2 (6 bases). CDR1 and CDR2 (germline): SGHDN, FVKESK. The V end lost 3 bases, the J end lost 2 bases, and 26 bases lay between the germline ends. CDR3 size: 20 residues. CDR3 loop: CASSHQKSLRGRLTYNEQFF. CDR3 DNA sequence: TGTGCCAGCAGCCATCAAAAATCCTTACGTGGGAGGCTTACCTACAATGAGCAGTTCTTC.

This clone is a singleton in its sample. V gene TRBV4-1 combines with J gene TRBJ2-1, with D possibly TRBD1 on 6 matching bases. The CDR3 has 15 residues. V lost 1 base and J 5 bases, leaving 12 bases between the germline ends. CDR1 is MGHRA and CDR2 is YSYEKL in the germline V gene. The CDR3 region is CASSQGWGPDNEQFF. Here the CDR3 DNA reads TGCGCCAGCAGCCAAGGGTGGGGGCCAGACAATGAGCAGTTCTTC.

The rearrangement links TRBV5-1 to TRBJ2-3, with a possible D match to TRBD2 (6 bases). This CDR3 is 16 amino acids long. V was clipped by 4 bases and J by 5 bases, with 20 bases between them. Per germline, CDR1 SGHRS and CDR2 YFSETQ. In nucleotides, the CDR3 is TGCGCCAGCAGCGGGGACTGGGGTCGATTCGGAGATACGCAGTATTTT. Its protein product is CASSGDWGRFGDTQYF.

The CDR3 coding sequence is TGTGCCAGCAGCTTCGACTTCTACGAGCAGTACTTC. It codes for CASSFDFYEQYF. The V and J genes are TRBV11-1 and TRBJ2-7; D is undetermined. CDR1 and CDR2 from the germline V gene are SGHAT and FQDESV (reference sequence). The CDR3 extends over 12 amino acids. Trimming removed 3 bases from V and 3 bases from J, with 6 bases in between.

The chain joins TRBV5-1 to TRBJ2-2; tentative D call: TRBD1 (6 bases). Germline-derived CDR1 and CDR2 are SGHRS and YFSETQ. The CDR3 is 13 residues long. Trimming took 0 bases from V and 6 from J, leaving 6 bases between them. The CDR3 reads CASSLEGAGELFF. DNA for the CDR3: TGCGCCAGCAGCTTGGAGGGGGCCGGGGAGCTGTTTTTT.

The chain couples TRBV4-3 to TRBJ2-7; D gene ambiguous. The CDR3 spans 16 residues. The germline V gene has CDR1 LGHNA and CDR2 YSLEER. Trimming took off 0 bases at V and 1 base at J, with 13 bases between the two ends. CDR3 residues: CASSQEGLAASYEQYF. The CDR3 DNA sequence: TGCGCCAGCAGCCAAGAAGGTCTCGCGGCTTCCTACGAGCAGTACTTC.

The V gene is TRBV4-2, the J gene TRBJ2-1, with D unresolved. Trimming shortened V by 5 bases and J by 8 bases, and 13 bases separated the two germline ends. Looked up from germline, CDR1 is LGHNA and CDR2 is YNFKEQ. This CDR3 has 13 residues. The CDR3 DNA reads TGTGCCAGCAGCTCTCTTGAAACAGATGAGCAGTTCTTC. Encoded protein: CASSSLETDEQFF.

The J gene is TRBJ2-2, the V gene TRBV15, with TRBD2 matching over 8 bases. This CDR3 has 16 residues. The germline CDR1 and CDR2 sequences are LNHNV and YYDKDF (reference sequence). V dropped 8 bases and J dropped 1; count of bases not matched to a gene: 9. This chain's CDR3 is CATPPRLAGNTGELFF. The CDR3 nucleotides read TGTGCCACCCCCCCTAGGCTAGCGGGGAACACCGGGGAGCTGTTTTTT.

The chain couples TRBV28 to TRBJ2-2, with TRBD2 matching 13 bases. V lost 6 bases to trimming and J lost 3 bases; unmatched junction nucleotides: 13. Germline V gene lookup returns CDR1 MDHEN and CDR2 SYDVKM. CDR3 length: 19 residues. CDR3 coding DNA: TGTGCCAGCAGATATGGACTAGCGGGGGACCCCTCGGACACCGGGGAGCTGTTTTTT. The encoded protein is CASRYGLAGDPSDTGELFF.

The chain links TRBV2 to TRBJ1-2, with 8 bases matching TRBD1. V gave up 6 bases and J gave up 6 bases; unmatched junction bases: 6. Germline CDR1 and CDR2: SNHLY and FYNNEI. This CDR3 region has 13 residues. CDR3 in DNA: TGTGCCAGCAGGACAGGGGAGAAGAATGGCTACACCTTC. Translation gives CASRTGEKNGYTF.

V usage is TRBV27 and J usage is TRBJ2-5, with 12 nucleotides matching TRBD1. Germline V lookup: CDR1 MNHEY, CDR2 SMNVEV (reference sequence). The CDR3 is 16 residues long. J lost 5 bases, V lost 5 bases, and 9 bases had no gene match. CDR3 DNA sequence: TGTGCCAGCAGTGGCTGGGGACAGGGGGCGCGGGAGACCCAGTACTTC. Translating gives CASSGWGQGARETQYF.

The V call is TRBV6-5, the J call TRBJ2-3; no clear D gene. Trimming shortened V by 6 bases and J by 5 bases, and 12 bases separated the two germline ends. The CDR3 extends over 13 amino acids. Per the germline V gene, CDR1 is MNHEY and CDR2 is SVGAGI. The DNA for the CDR3 is TGTGCCAGCAGGCCCGCTAACCAAGATACGCAGTATTTT. It is translated as CASRPANQDTQYF.

The chain combines TRBV14 with TRBJ2-7, with TRBD1 matching 11 bases. Per the germline V gene, CDR1 is SGHDN and CDR2 is FVKESK. CDR3 size: 16 residues. V lost 4 bases and J lost 5; bases outside the gene matches: 10. CDR3 residues: CASSPPGQGVVNEQYF. The CDR3 nucleotides read TGTGCCAGCAGCCCCCCGGGACAGGGGGTGGTCAACGAGCAGTACTTC.

The chain joins TRBV7-9 to TRBJ2-5, with a tentative D call TRBD2 (6 bases). Per germline, CDR1 SEHNR and CDR2 FQNEAQ (reference sequence). Trimming stripped 6 bases from V and 2 bases from J, with 10 bases between. The CDR3 is 13 residues long. CDR3 sequence reads: CASSYGTQETQYF. In nucleotides, the CDR3 is TGTGCCAGCAGTTACGGGACTCAAGAGACCCAGTACTTC. Full variable domain (rest looked up from reference TRBV7-9 and TRBJ2-5): DTGVSQNPRHKITKRGQNVTFRCDPISEHNRLYWYRQTLGQGPEFLTYFQNEAQLEKSRLLSDRFSAERPKGSFSTLEIQRTEQGDSAMYLCASSYGTQETQYFGPGTRLLVL.

This clone has just one count. V gene TRBV27 combines with J gene TRBJ2-1; D possibly corresponds to TRBD2 (6 bases). V gave up 6 bases and J gave up 6 bases, with 18 bases separating them. This CDR3 has 15 amino acids. Germline values: CDR1 MNHEY, CDR2 SMNVEV (reference sequence). The CDR3 DNA reads as TGTGCCAGCAGATTTCTCGGGAGAAGGTCCAATGAGCAGTTCTTC. Residues: CASRFLGRRSNEQFF.

The CDR3 here is CASRSIRRITDTQYF. Here the CDR3 DNA reads TGTGCCAGCAGATCTATTCGTAGAATCACAGATACGCAGTATTTT. The V and J genes are TRBV28 and TRBJ2-3; D gene unclear. Germline V gene sequence: CDR1 MDHEN, CDR2 SYDVKM. The CDR3 is 15 residues long. Between the trimmed V and J ends, which lost 6 bases and 2 bases, there was a span of 15 bases. The complete variable domain, with remaining parts taken from reference TRBV28 and TRBJ2-3, reads DVKVTQSSRYLVKRTGEKVFLECVQDMDHENMFWYRQDPGLGLRLIYFSYDVKMKEKGDIPEGYSVSREKKERFSLILESASTNQTSMYLCASRSIRRITDTQYFGPGTRLTVL.

This chain links TRBV6-1 with TRBJ2-7; 7 bases are a match to TRBD2. Germline-derived CDR1 and CDR2 are MNHNS and SASEGT. The CDR3 covers 15 residues. The V and J ends lost 3 bases and 0 bases, in that order; junction bases with no gene match: 5. CDR3 sequence: CASSEVASGSYEQYF. The CDR3 nucleotides read TGTGCCAGCAGTGAGGTGGCTAGCGGCTCCTACGAGCAGTACTTC.

V usage is TRBV9 and J usage is TRBJ1-6, with D possibly matching TRBD1 (5 bases). The V and J ends lost 0 bases and 7 bases respectively, with 11 bases between them. CDR1 and CDR2 (germline): SGDLS, YYNGEE. CDR3 length equals 15 residues. The CDR3 loop is CASSVAAGPNSPLHF. In DNA, the CDR3 is TGTGCCAGCAGCGTAGCAGCAGGGCCGAATTCACCCCTCCACTTT.

This clone appeared a single time. The chain employs TRBV19 and TRBJ2-7; the D gene is possibly TRBD1 (6 bases). The V gene lost 4 bases and the J gene lost 2 bases, with 12 bases spanning the gap. The CDR3 is 14 residues long. Germline CDR1 and CDR2: LNHDA and SQIVND (reference sequence). CDR3 DNA: TGTGCCAGTAGTAAGAGGCAGGGGACCTACGAGCAGTACTTC. Protein: CASSKRQGTYEQYF.

The gene calls are TRBV30 and TRBJ2-1; 7 nucleotides match TRBD2. Germline lookup yields CDR1 GTSNPN and CDR2 SVGIG (reference sequence). CDR3 size: 15 residues. J was trimmed by 0 bases and V by 1 base; bases with no gene match: 3. This chain's CDR3 is CAWSAGGSSYNEQFF. In nucleotides, the CDR3 is TGTGCCTGGAGTGCAGGCGGGAGCTCCTACAATGAGCAGTTCTTC.

This sequence joins TRBV2 and TRBJ2-7, with 9 bases aligning to TRBD1. CDR1 is SNHLY and CDR2 is FYNNEI in the germline V gene. There are 14 residues in the CDR3. Losses at the gene ends were 4 bases for V and 4 bases for J; bases not matched to a gene: 5. CDR3 sequence reads: CASSVSDRGYEQYF. CDR3 coding DNA: TGTGCCAGCAGTGTCTCGGACAGGGGATACGAGCAGTACTTC.

This clone has a handful of counts. This chain links TRBV10-1 with TRBJ1-1; 7 nucleotides match TRBD1. The CDR3 sequence is 13 residues long. Germline loops: CDR1 WNHNN, CDR2 SYGVQD (reference sequence). The ends lost 10 bases at V and 8 bases at J; junction bases unmatched: 13. The CDR3 nucleotides read TGCGCCACTATAGACAGGGCCGCTCTCGAAGCTTTCTTT. This codes for CATIDRAALEAFF.

This clone was seen just once. The junction shows a germline mismatch at one end, possibly a read error. In the same sample, other DNA sequences code for this CDR3. V and J are TRBV7-9 and TRBJ1-1; 9 bases agree with TRBD1. This CDR3 contains 18 residues. CDR1 and CDR2 from the germline V gene are SEHNR and FQNEAQ (reference sequence). CDR3 sequence (DNA): TGTGCCAGCAGCTCCGTGATAGGACAGGGGTCCGCTGACACTGAAGCCTTCTTT. Translated: CASSSVIGQGSADTEAFF.

The gene calls are TRBV25-1 and TRBJ2-7; 8 nucleotides match TRBD1. Germline V lookup: CDR1 MGHDK, CDR2 SYGVNS. The CDR3 length is 12 residues. Trimming removed 6 bases from V and 2 bases from J; junction bases left unmatched: 0. The CDR3 nucleotides read TGTGCCAGCAGGGACAGGGCCTACGAGCAGTACTTC. This codes for CASRDRAYEQYF.

J is TRBJ1-5 and V is TRBV11-2; D is uncertain. This CDR3 region has 13 residues. Trimming cost V 5 bases and J 4 bases, with 9 bases left between them. Germline V CDR1 and CDR2: SGHAT, FQNNGV. This CDR3 is CASSHSDNQPQHF. DNA for the CDR3: TGTGCCAGCAGCCATAGCGATAATCAGCCCCAGCATTTT.

The J gene is TRBJ2-2, the V gene TRBV2; TRBD2 agrees at 8 bases. Unmatched junction bases numbered 6, after V lost 1 base and J lost 5 bases. This CDR3 has 16 amino acids. Germline V gene sequence: CDR1 SNHLY, CDR2 FYNNEI. In DNA form, the CDR3 reads TGTGCCAGCAGTGAAGGTGTTGGCGGGAGGACCGGGGAGCTGTTTTTT. Translating it yields CASSEGVGGRTGELFF. Based on the CDR3 plus reference TRBV2 and TRBJ2-2, the full variable domain is EPEVTQTPSHQVTQMGQEVILRCVPISNHLYFYWYRQILGQKVEFLVSFYNNEISEKSEIFDDQFSVERPDGSNFTLKIRSTKLEDSAMYFCASSEGVGGRTGELFFGEGSRLTVL.